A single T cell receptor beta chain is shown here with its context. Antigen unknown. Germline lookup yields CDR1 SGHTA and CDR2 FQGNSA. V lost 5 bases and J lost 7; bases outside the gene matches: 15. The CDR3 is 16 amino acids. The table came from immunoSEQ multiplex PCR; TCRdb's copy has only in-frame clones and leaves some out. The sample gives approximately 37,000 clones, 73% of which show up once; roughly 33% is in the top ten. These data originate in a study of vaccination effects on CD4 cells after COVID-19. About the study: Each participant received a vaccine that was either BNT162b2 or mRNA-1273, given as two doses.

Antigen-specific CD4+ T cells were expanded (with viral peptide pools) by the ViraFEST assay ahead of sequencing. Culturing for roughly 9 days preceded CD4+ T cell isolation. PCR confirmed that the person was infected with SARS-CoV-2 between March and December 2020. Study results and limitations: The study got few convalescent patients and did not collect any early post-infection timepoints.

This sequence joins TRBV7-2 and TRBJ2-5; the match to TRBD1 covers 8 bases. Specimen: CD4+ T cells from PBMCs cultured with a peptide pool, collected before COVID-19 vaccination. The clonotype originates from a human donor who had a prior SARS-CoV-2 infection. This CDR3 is CASSDDRGTVGGTQYF. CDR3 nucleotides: TGTGCCAGCAGCGACGACAGGGGAACGGTCGGGGGGACCCAGTACTTC.